These T cell receptor beta chains were read from a single sample in a study of blood T cell repertoires in COVID-19. Profiled with immunoSEQ multiplex PCR; TCRdb holds only in-frame clones, not every one. This table has approximately 190,000 clones, less than 85% appearing once. The specimen sequenced was PBMCs or T cells enriched from blood (not recorded which). The receptors derive from a woman aged 55-70 years with acute COVID-19. Each CDR3 is given with its conserved first and last residue. A D gene is named only where the DNA matches it firmly. A clone size is listed for some rows: how often the clone was seen (once, few, many), or a class if it is expanded.

clone_size: NA
j_call: TRBJ2-3
v_call: TRBV3-1/TRBV3-2
d_call: NA
cdr3_aa: CASSQGSGWTDTQYF
cdr3_nt: TGTGCCAGCAGCCAAGGGAGCGGTTGGACAGATACGCAGTATTTT

clone_size: NA
j_call: TRBJ2-7
v_call: TRBV5-5
d_call: NA
cdr3_aa: CASSFANEQYF
cdr3_nt: TGTGCCAGCAGCTTTGCTAACGAGCAGTACTTC

clone_size: NA
j_call: TRBJ1-1
v_call: TRBV5-1
d_call: TRBD1
cdr3_aa: CASSFKGQGAQAFF
cdr3_nt: TGCGCCAGCAGCTTTAAGGGACAGGGGGCCCAAGCTTTCTTT

clone_size: NA
j_call: TRBJ1-5
v_call: TRBV6-5
d_call: NA
cdr3_aa: CASRGGGNQPQHF
cdr3_nt: TGTGCCAGCAGAGGTGGAGGCAATCAGCCCCAGCATTTT

clone_size: once
j_call: TRBJ2-5
v_call: TRBV30
d_call: TRBD2
cdr3_aa: CAWTSGQETQYF
cdr3_nt: TGTGCCTGGACTAGCGGCCAAGAGACCCAGTACTTC

clone_size: NA
j_call: TRBJ1-2
v_call: TRBV12-3/TRBV12-4
d_call: NA
cdr3_aa: CASSFKLSGGYTF
cdr3_nt: TGTGCCAGCAGTTTCAAACTATCCGGGGGCTACACCTTC

clone_size: NA
j_call: TRBJ2-7
v_call: TRBV11-3
d_call: TRBD1
cdr3_aa: CASSEGQAHSYEQYF
cdr3_nt: TGTGCCAGCAGCGAGGGACAGGCCCACTCCTACGAGCAGTACTTC

clone_size: NA
j_call: TRBJ1-1
v_call: TRBV27
d_call: NA
cdr3_aa: CASSYYLTGLNTEAFF
cdr3_nt: TGTGCCAGCAGTTATTATTTAACAGGGTTGAACACTGAAGCTTTCTTT

clone_size: NA
j_call: TRBJ1-2
v_call: TRBV12-3/TRBV12-4
d_call: TRBD1
cdr3_aa: CASSWTGNYGYTF
cdr3_nt: TGTGCCAGCAGCTGGACAGGGAACTATGGCTACACCTTC

clone_size: NA
j_call: TRBJ2-2
v_call: TRBV7-2
d_call: TRBD1
cdr3_aa: CASSPWTGPGELFF
cdr3_nt: TGTGCCAGCAGCCCCTGGACAGGACCCGGGGAGCTGTTTTTT

clone_size: NA
j_call: TRBJ2-1
v_call: TRBV18
d_call: TRBD2
cdr3_aa: CASSPRRTSGKNEQFF
cdr3_nt: TGTGCCAGCTCACCAAGGCGAACTAGCGGGAAAAATGAGCAGTTCTTC

clone_size: NA
j_call: TRBJ1-6
v_call: TRBV20-1
d_call: TRBD1
cdr3_aa: CSASAGTVGSPLHF
cdr3_nt: TGCAGTGCTAGTGCCGGGACAGTCGGCTCACCCCTCCACTTT

clone_size: once
j_call: TRBJ2-1
v_call: TRBV6-2/TRBV6-3
d_call: NA
cdr3_aa: CASSYVLEQFF
cdr3_nt: TGTGCCAGCAGTTACGTCTTGGAGCAGTTCTTC

clone_size: NA
j_call: TRBJ1-2
v_call: TRBV24-1
d_call: NA
cdr3_aa: CATSGQPPHGYTF
cdr3_nt: TGTGCCACCAGTGGGCAACCGCCACATGGCTACACCTTC

clone_size: NA
j_call: TRBJ2-3
v_call: TRBV6-5
d_call: TRBD2
cdr3_aa: CASSYDHGGLADTQYF
cdr3_nt: TGTGCCAGCAGTTACGATCACGGGGGGTTAGCAGATACGCAGTATTTT

clone_size: few
j_call: TRBJ1-5
v_call: TRBV25-1
d_call: NA
cdr3_aa: CASSQTGSAQPQHF
cdr3_nt: TGTGCCAGCAGCCAAACCGGGTCCGCGCAGCCCCAGCATTTT

clone_size: NA
j_call: TRBJ1-2
v_call: TRBV7-9
d_call: NA
cdr3_aa: CASSLSQGGGYTF
cdr3_nt: TGTGCCAGCAGCTTGTCCCAGGGTGGTGGCTACACCTTC

clone_size: NA
j_call: TRBJ2-3
v_call: TRBV19
d_call: NA
cdr3_aa: CASSIGQGFTDTQYF
cdr3_nt: TGTGCCAGTAGTATCGGTCAGGGGTTCACAGATACGCAGTATTTT

clone_size: NA
j_call: TRBJ2-1
v_call: TRBV9
d_call: NA
cdr3_aa: CASSVAITGIDEQFF
cdr3_nt: TGTGCCAGCAGCGTAGCGATAACAGGGATCGATGAGCAGTTCTTC

clone_size: NA
j_call: TRBJ2-2
v_call: TRBV6-2/TRBV6-3
d_call: TRBD1
cdr3_aa: CASSYTNRGFMLKELFF
cdr3_nt: TGTGCCAGCAGTTACACCAACAGGGGATTTATGTTGAAGGAGCTGTTTTTT

clone_size: NA
j_call: TRBJ1-4
v_call: TRBV4-3
d_call: NA
cdr3_aa: CASSQDRGTNEKLFF
cdr3_nt: TGCGCCAGCAGCCAAGATCGAGGGACAAATGAAAAACTGTTTTTT

clone_size: NA
j_call: TRBJ2-1
v_call: TRBV15
d_call: NA
cdr3_aa: CATSKGGSPNEQFF
cdr3_nt: TGTGCCACCAGCAAAGGGGGTTCCCCCAATGAGCAGTTCTTC

clone_size: NA
j_call: TRBJ2-2
v_call: TRBV2
d_call: TRBD2
cdr3_aa: CASTGLADTGELFF
cdr3_nt: TGTGCCAGCACCGGGCTAGCGGACACCGGGGAGCTGTTTTTT

clone_size: NA
j_call: TRBJ1-4
v_call: TRBV9
d_call: NA
cdr3_aa: CASSPPRGGDEKLFF
cdr3_nt: TGTGCCAGCAGCCCTCCCCGGGGGGGGGATGAAAAACTGTTTTTT

clone_size: NA
j_call: TRBJ1-1
v_call: TRBV3-1/TRBV3-2
d_call: TRBD1
cdr3_aa: CATRQGAANTEAFF
cdr3_nt: TGTGCCACCAGACAGGGGGCGGCGAACACTGAAGCTTTCTTT

clone_size: once
j_call: TRBJ1-2
v_call: TRBV14
d_call: TRBD1
cdr3_aa: CASSQDAGQGSYTF
cdr3_nt: TGTGCCAGCAGCCAAGATGCCGGACAGGGTAGCTACACCTTC

clone_size: NA
j_call: TRBJ1-2
v_call: TRBV28
d_call: NA
cdr3_aa: CASSPPSNAYYGYTF
cdr3_nt: TGTGCCAGCAGTCCGCCTAGCAACGCCTACTATGGCTACACCTTC

clone_size: NA
j_call: TRBJ2-4
v_call: TRBV11-2
d_call: NA
cdr3_aa: CASSPRGKEIAKNIQYF
cdr3_nt: TGTGCCAGCAGCCCAAGGGGCAAAGAGATAGCCAAAAACATTCAGTACTTC

clone_size: once
j_call: TRBJ2-2
v_call: TRBV7-2
d_call: NA
cdr3_aa: CASSFRLAESGELFF
cdr3_nt: TGTGCCAGCAGCTTTAGGTTAGCGGAAAGTGGGGAGCTGTTTTTT

clone_size: few
j_call: TRBJ2-3
v_call: TRBV18
d_call: NA
cdr3_aa: CASSPQQGTDTQYF
cdr3_nt: TGTGCCAGCTCACCGCAACAGGGCACAGATACGCAGTATTTT

clone_size: NA
j_call: TRBJ2-3
v_call: TRBV21-1
d_call: NA
cdr3_aa: CASSKPSGSTDTQYF
cdr3_nt: TGTGCCAGCAGCAAACCAAGCGGGAGCACAGATACGCAGTATTTT

clone_size: few
j_call: TRBJ2-1
v_call: TRBV7-9
d_call: NA
cdr3_aa: CASSIVLGGPNEQFF
cdr3_nt: TGTGCCAGCAGCATTGTGCTTGGGGGCCCCAATGAGCAGTTCTTC

clone_size: NA
j_call: TRBJ2-1
v_call: TRBV6-2/TRBV6-3
d_call: TRBD1
cdr3_aa: CASSYSTLGQGFNEQFF
cdr3_nt: TGTGCCAGCAGTTACTCCACCTTGGGACAGGGGTTCAATGAGCAGTTCTTC

clone_size: NA
j_call: TRBJ2-1
v_call: TRBV10-1
d_call: NA
cdr3_aa: CASGGRDNEQFF
cdr3_nt: TGCGCCAGCGGAGGACGAGACAATGAGCAGTTCTTC

clone_size: few
j_call: TRBJ1-5
v_call: TRBV7-2
d_call: NA
cdr3_aa: CASSLGGGGTNQPQHF
cdr3_nt: TGTGCCAGCAGCTTAGGCGGCGGCGGAACTAATCAGCCCCAGCATTTT

clone_size: NA
j_call: TRBJ2-1
v_call: TRBV5-1
d_call: NA
cdr3_aa: CASSLGGSYNEQFF
cdr3_nt: TGCGCCAGCAGCTTGGGAGGGTCCTACAATGAGCAGTTCTTC

clone_size: NA
j_call: TRBJ2-2
v_call: TRBV6-5
d_call: NA
cdr3_aa: CASSRGGELFF
cdr3_nt: TGTGCCAGCAGTCGAGGAGGGGAGCTGTTTTTT

clone_size: NA
j_call: TRBJ2-1
v_call: TRBV28
d_call: TRBD1
cdr3_aa: CASSPFGTGVNEQFF
cdr3_nt: TGTGCCAGCAGCCCTTTTGGGACAGGGGTCAATGAGCAGTTCTTC

clone_size: NA
j_call: TRBJ2-1
v_call: TRBV18
d_call: TRBD2
cdr3_aa: CASSQGSGRRNEQFF
cdr3_nt: TGTGCCAGCTCACAAGGTAGCGGGAGGCGGAATGAGCAGTTCTTC

clone_size: NA
j_call: TRBJ1-2
v_call: TRBV3-1/TRBV3-2
d_call: TRBD1
cdr3_aa: CASSFQGAGGYTF
cdr3_nt: TGTGCCAGCAGTTTCCAGGGGGCGGGTGGCTACACCTTC

clone_size: few
j_call: TRBJ1-5
v_call: TRBV5-1
d_call: NA
cdr3_aa: CASSSDSSNQPQHF
cdr3_nt: TGCGCCAGCAGCTCGGACAGTAGCAATCAGCCCCAGCATTTT